Below are 32 T cell receptor beta chains sequenced from a single sample in a study of T cell responses to AZD1222 COVID-19 vaccine. Clones were sequenced by immunoSEQ multiplex PCR, and TCRdb holds only the in-frame ones, with some missing. The table lists 55,000 to 70,000 clones, 80% to 85% of them singletons. The sample in question was peripheral blood, obtained on day 0 of AZD1222 vaccination. Receptors were obtained from an adult in good health.

The V gene is TRBV7-9, the J gene TRBJ2-3; unclear D gene. The length of the CDR3 is 15 residues. From germline, CDR1 is SEHNR and CDR2 FQNEAQ (reference sequence). Trimming took off 0 bases at V and 0 bases at J, with 7 bases between the two ends. CDR3 residues: CASSLATVSTDTQYF. The CDR3 DNA sequence: TGTGCCAGCAGCTTAGCGACGGTTAGCACAGATACGCAGTATTTT.

The V and J genes are TRBV30 and TRBJ1-1, with D possibly matching TRBD1 (5 bases). Per germline, CDR1 GTSNPN and CDR2 SVGIG (reference sequence). CDR3 length: 13 residues. V was clipped by 1 base and J by 4 bases, with 10 bases between them. The CDR3 sequence is CAWSAGHGTEAFF. For the CDR3, the DNA is TGTGCCTGGAGTGCAGGGCATGGCACTGAAGCTTTCTTT. Full variable domain (rest looked up from reference TRBV30 and TRBJ1-1): SQTIHQWPATLVQPVGSPLSLECTVEGTSNPNLYWYRQAAGRGLQLLFYSVGIGQISSEVPQNLSASRPQDRQFILSSKKLLLSDSGFYLCAWSAGHGTEAFFGQGTRLTVV.

J is TRBJ2-3 and V is TRBV7-2; 7 positions agree with TRBD2. V lost 5 bases to trimming and J lost 1 base; unmatched junction nucleotides: 6. Germline CDR1 and CDR2: SGHTA and FQGNSA. The CDR3 spans 15 residues. CDR3 DNA sequence: TGTGCCAGCAGCCCGACTAGCTCGCGCACAGATACGCAGTATTTT. Translating it yields CASSPTSSRTDTQYF.

The chain is built from TRBV2 and TRBJ2-7; the D is unclear. V lost 4 bases and J 0 bases, leaving 13 bases between the germline ends. The CDR3 runs to 15 residues. Germline CDR1 SNHLY, CDR2 FYNNEI. The CDR3 DNA sequence: TGTGCCAGCAGTGTTGTTGGTCAGAGCTCCTACGAGCAGTACTTC. Translation: CASSVVGQSSYEQYF.

The chain is built from TRBV11-2 and TRBJ1-2; 9 nucleotides align to TRBD1. Germline-derived CDR1 and CDR2 are SGHAT and FQNNGV. V trimming: 5 bases; J trimming: 4 bases; junction bases outside the gene matches: 14. This CDR3 has 17 residues. The CDR3 protein is CASSVGGQGDLSYGYTF. In nucleotides, the CDR3 is TGTGCCAGCAGCGTCGGGGGACAGGGCGATTTATCCTATGGCTACACCTTC. Combining the CDR3 with reference TRBV11-2 and TRBJ1-2 gives the whole variable domain EAGVAQSPRYKIIEKRQSVAFWCNPISGHATLYWYQQILGQGPKLLIQFQNNGVVDDSQLPKDRFSAERLKGVDSTLKIQPAKLEDSAVYLCASSVGGQGDLSYGYTFGSGTRLTVV.

This clone came up once. The chain combines TRBV4-2 with TRBJ2-1; D is possibly TRBD1 or TRBD2 (6 bases each). Trimming left V 5 bases short and J 0 bases short, with 11 bases between. CDR1 is LGHNA and CDR2 is YNFKEQ in the germline V gene. The CDR3 runs 15 residues. CDR3 residues: CASSGGPDSYNEQFF. The CDR3 coding sequence is TGTGCCAGCAGCGGGGGGCCAGACTCCTACAATGAGCAGTTCTTC.

The chain uses TRBV10-3 and TRBJ2-3, with D possibly being TRBD2 (6 bases). The CDR3 spans 16 residues. V was clipped by 2 bases and J by 0 bases, with 12 bases between them. Germline V gene sequence: CDR1 ENHRY, CDR2 SYGVKD. CDR3 sequence: CAISEKGDLSTDTQYF. DNA of the CDR3: TGTGCCATCAGTGAGAAAGGGGACTTGAGCACAGATACGCAGTATTTT.

The V call is TRBV16, the J call TRBJ2-1; 13 bases are a match to TRBD2. Looked up from germline, CDR1 is KGHSY and CDR2 is FQNENV. The CDR3 sequence is 14 residues long. The V and J ends lost 4 bases and 15 bases, in that order; junction bases with no gene match: 9. CDR3 DNA sequence: TGTGCCAGCAGCCCAACGACTAGCGGGGGGACGTGGTTCTTC. Amino acids: CASSPTTSGGTWFF.

This clone was counted once. The V and J genes are TRBV27 and TRBJ2-6; D remains ambiguous. The CDR3 spans 13 residues. The V and J ends lost 2 bases and 2 bases respectively, with 1 base between them. CDR1 and CDR2 (germline): MNHEY, SMNVEV (reference sequence). As DNA, the CDR3 is TGTGCCAGCAGTTTAACTGGGGCCAACGTCCTGACTTTC. As protein: CASSLTGANVLTF.

V usage is TRBV3-1 (or the pseudogene TRBV3-2) and J usage is TRBJ2-5; D unclear. CDR3 size: 12 residues. CDR1 is LGHDT and CDR2 is YNNKEL in the germline V gene (reference sequence). V shed 1 base and J shed 7 bases, with 7 bases lying between them. CDR3 nucleotides: TGTGCCAGCAGCCAAGGGCTTTCGACCCAGTACTTC. It specifies CASSQGLSTQYF.

The chain employs TRBV2 and TRBJ1-5; D gene uncertain. Trimming left V 6 bases short and J 0 bases short, with 27 bases between. CDR3 length equals 20 residues. Germline values: CDR1 SNHLY, CDR2 FYNNEI. Here the CDR3 reads CASRASRLTGGRYSNQPQHF. CDR3 coding DNA: TGTGCCAGCAGAGCTTCCCGGCTAACGGGCGGCCGATATAGCAATCAGCCCCAGCATTTT.

The chain is built from TRBV5-1 and TRBJ2-7, with 8 bases matching TRBD1. Germline CDR1 reads SGHRS; CDR2 reads YFSETQ. This CDR3 is 17 amino acids long. V lost 0 bases, J lost 3 bases, and 11 bases stayed unmatched. The CDR3 here is CASSLVQGAGYDYEQYF. In DNA form, the CDR3 reads TGCGCCAGCAGCTTGGTTCAGGGGGCCGGGTACGACTACGAGCAGTACTTC.

The rearrangement uses TRBV19 and TRBJ2-3; 14 nucleotides agree with TRBD2. The germline V gene has CDR1 LNHDA and CDR2 SQIVND (reference sequence). The J segment lost 0 bases and the V segment lost 5 bases, leaving 7 bases of the junction unmatched. The CDR3 contains 18 residues. The CDR3 spells CASSQGLAGETSTDTQYF. CDR3 nucleotide sequence: TGTGCCAGTAGTCAGGGACTAGCGGGGGAAACTAGCACAGATACGCAGTATTTT.

The chain has TRBV6-1 and TRBJ1-3; D is ambiguous. Trimming left V 0 bases short and J 3 bases short, with 9 bases between. The CDR3 loop spans 15 amino acids. Germline V CDR1 and CDR2: MNHNS, SASEGT. CDR3 nucleotide sequence: TGTGCCAGCAGTGAAGCTCGGGGTAGTGGAAACACCATATATTTT. Its protein product is CASSEARGSGNTIYF.

Here the CDR3 reads CASSSSGQGQYF. CDR3 in DNA: TGTGCCAGCAGCTCCTCGGGCCAGGGGCAGTACTTC. This sequence joins TRBV7-2 and TRBJ2-7; possible D gene TRBD1, 5 bases. Germline assignment: CDR1 SGHTA and CDR2 FQGNSA. The CDR3 sequence is 12 residues long. Trimming stripped 4 bases from V and 9 bases from J, with 13 bases between.

The V gene is TRBV19, the J gene TRBJ1-1, with 7 bases matching TRBD1. Germline CDR1 LNHDA, CDR2 SQIVND (reference sequence). This CDR3 comprises 14 residues. The V segment lost 3 bases and the J segment 1 base; nucleotides outside the gene matches: 2. CDR3 residues: CASSIRDRNTEAFF. CDR3 DNA: TGTGCCAGTAGTATCCGGGACAGGAACACTGAAGCTTTCTTT.

The chain's CDR3 is CASSVGGVYQPQHF. Written as DNA, the CDR3 is TGTGCCAGCAGCGTTGGTGGGGTATATCAGCCCCAGCATTTT. The J gene is TRBJ1-5, the V gene TRBV28; the D is unclear. With 6 bases removed from V and 5 bases from J, the gap between germline ends came to 14 bases. The CDR3 spans 14 residues. CDR1 and CDR2 (germline): MDHEN, SYDVKM.

This clone has only one observation. The rearrangement uses TRBV2 and TRBJ1-5; possible D gene TRBD1, 6 bases. The V and J ends lost 8 bases and 4 bases respectively, with 15 bases between them. Germline CDR1 and CDR2: SNHLY and FYNNEI. The CDR3 covers 14 residues. DNA for the CDR3: TGTGCCAGCGGGCTGGACAGCGAAAATCAGCCCCAGCATTTT. This translates into CASGLDSENQPQHF. Drawing the rest from reference TRBV2 and TRBJ1-5, the complete variable domain is EPEVTQTPSHQVTQMGQEVILRCVPISNHLYFYWYRQILGQKVEFLVSFYNNEISEKSEIFDDQFSVERPDGSNFTLKIRSTKLEDSAMYFCASGLDSENQPQHFGDGTRLSIL.

The chain combines TRBV7-2 with TRBJ1-4; D gene uncertain. Trimming stripped 5 bases from V and 8 bases from J, with 18 bases between. Germline-derived CDR1 and CDR2 are SGHTA and FQGNSA. The CDR3 runs 15 residues. CDR3 bases: TGTGCCAGCAGCCTTGGTTTCCTCGGGTACGAAAAACTGTTTTTT. It translates to CASSLGFLGYEKLFF. The whole variable domain, filled in from reference TRBV7-2 and TRBJ1-4, reads GAGVSQSPSNKVTEKGKDVELRCDPISGHTALYWYRQSLGQGLEFLIYFQGNSAPDKSGLPSDRFSAERTGGSVSTLTIQRTQQEDSAVYLCASSLGFLGYEKLFFGSGTQLSVL.

The rearrangement joins TRBV7-9 to TRBJ1-3, with 9 bases fitting TRBD1. This CDR3 has 16 residues. Germline V gives CDR1 SEHNR, CDR2 FQNEAQ (reference sequence). V lost 5 bases and J lost 3; bases outside the gene matches: 8. The CDR3 nucleotides read TGTGCCAGCAGCATATACCGGGACAGGGTTGGAAACACCATATATTTT. Its translation is CASSIYRDRVGNTIYF.

This clone occurred once. The chain links TRBV6-2 or TRBV6-3 to TRBJ1-2; TRBD1 agrees at 7 bases. V shed 4 bases and J 3 bases; nucleotides not matched to a gene: 5. Per the germline V gene, CDR1 is MNHEY and CDR2 is SVGEGT. There are 14 residues in the CDR3. The CDR3 region is CASSSRQGYYGYTF. The CDR3 DNA reads as TGTGCCAGCAGTTCGAGACAGGGCTACTATGGCTACACCTTC.

This clone was seen only a few times. This CDR3 is also generated by other DNA sequences in the sample. This chain links TRBV7-2 with TRBJ2-7; D gene ambiguous. The germline V gene has CDR1 SGHTA and CDR2 FQGNSA. With 1 base removed from V and 7 bases from J, the gap between germline ends came to 11 bases. The CDR3 is made up of 13 amino acids. CDR3 loop: CASSLGANREQYF. In DNA form, the CDR3 reads TGTGCCAGCAGCTTAGGGGCAAACCGAGAGCAGTACTTC.

The chain couples TRBV2 to TRBJ2-2; TRBD1 matches 8 bases. The J segment lost 6 bases and the V segment lost 6 bases, leaving 3 bases of the junction unmatched. CDR1 and CDR2 from the germline V gene are SNHLY and FYNNEI. The CDR3 totals 13 residues. This CDR3 is CASSQQGAGELFF. For the CDR3, the DNA is TGTGCCAGCAGCCAACAGGGGGCCGGGGAGCTGTTTTTT. The full variable domain, in which reference TRBV2 and TRBJ2-2 provide the parts outside the CDR3, is EPEVTQTPSHQVTQMGQEVILRCVPISNHLYFYWYRQILGQKVEFLVSFYNNEISEKSEIFDDQFSVERPDGSNFTLKIRSTKLEDSAMYFCASSQQGAGELFFGEGSRLTVL.

The V gene is TRBV7-2, the J gene TRBJ2-3; 12 bases fit TRBD2. The V segment lost 0 bases and the J segment 6 bases; nucleotides outside the gene matches: 7. Germline V gene lookup returns CDR1 SGHTA and CDR2 FQGNSA. This CDR3 is built from 17 residues. CDR3 sequence: CASSLAMLAGGQDTQYF. Here the CDR3 DNA reads TGTGCCAGCAGCTTAGCTATGCTAGCGGGGGGGCAGGATACGCAGTATTTT.

The chain links TRBV6-1 to TRBJ2-7; the D gene is possibly TRBD2 (5 bases). The CDR3 runs to 14 residues. Germline loops: CDR1 MNHNS, CDR2 SASEGT. Trimming stripped 1 base from V and 2 bases from J, with 9 bases between. The DNA of the CDR3 is TGTGCCAGCAGTGAAGAACGGGGTGCCTACGAGCAGTACTTC. Encoded protein: CASSEERGAYEQYF.

DNA of the CDR3: TGTGCCAGCAGCCCCTCCTACCGAGAGACGGACGAGGGGAGGCAGCCCCAGCATTTT. This codes for CASSPSYRETDEGRQPQHF. This sequence joins TRBV3-1 (or the pseudogene TRBV3-2) and TRBJ1-5, with a possible D match to TRBD1 (5 bases). This CDR3 comprises 19 residues. The germline gives CDR1 LGHDT, CDR2 YNNKEL (reference sequence). The germline V and J ends were trimmed by 4 bases and 7 bases, with 29 bases remaining between them.

This CDR3 reads CASSFLGLAGGPIIRETQYF. In nucleotides, the CDR3 is TGTGCCAGCAGTTTTCTGGGACTAGCGGGGGGGCCCATCATCCGGGAGACCCAGTACTTC. This chain connects TRBV28 to TRBJ2-5; 16 bases are a match to TRBD2. CDR3 length: 20 amino acids. CDR1 and CDR2 (germline): MDHEN, SYDVKM. The trim removed 3 bases at V and 5 bases at J, leaving 15 bases unmatched.

This clone has just one count. Written as DNA, the CDR3 is TGCGCCAGCAGCGAAAGGACAGGCGCAAACTATGGCTACACCTTC. Translated, it gives CASSERTGANYGYTF. The chain employs TRBV4-1 and TRBJ1-2, with 7 bases lining up with TRBD1. Germline CDR1 MGHRA, CDR2 YSYEKL. This CDR3 is 15 amino acids long. After removal of 5 bases from V and 2 bases from J, the junction contained 8 bases not matched to a gene.

The gene calls are TRBV28 and TRBJ1-2, with D hard to call. Germline V CDR1 and CDR2: MDHEN, SYDVKM. V lost 5 bases, J lost 9 bases, and 19 bases lay in between. The CDR3 contains 14 residues. The chain's CDR3 is CASSLGSTVASYTF. CDR3 bases: TGTGCCAGCAGTCTCGGGAGTACAGTTGCTAGCTACACCTTC.

The chain links TRBV7-2 to TRBJ1-6; D might be TRBD1 (5 bases). V lost 4 bases, J lost 7 bases, and 14 bases lay in between. The CDR3 covers 15 residues. The V gene's germline CDR1 is SGHTA and CDR2 FQGNSA. The CDR3 loop reads CASSSSGTYNSPLHF. CDR3 coding DNA: TGTGCCAGCAGCTCATCCGGGACGTACAATTCACCCCTCCACTTT.

In its sample, this clone was seen a few times. The genes are TRBV5-1 and TRBJ2-1; 13 bases fit TRBD2. The CDR3 loop spans 15 amino acids. J gave up 7 bases and V 5 bases, and 6 bases lay outside the gene matches. Germline V CDR1 and CDR2: SGHRS, YFSETQ. CDR3 sequence (DNA): TGCGCCAGCAGGCAGACTAGCGGGGGGCCGAATGAGCAGTTCTTC. Translation: CASRQTSGGPNEQFF.

The chain has TRBV5-1 and TRBJ1-4; D perhaps matches TRBD1 (6 bases). Germline V gives CDR1 SGHRS, CDR2 YFSETQ. V shed 4 bases and J shed 5 bases, with 15 bases lying between them. This CDR3 comprises 15 residues. In DNA, the CDR3 is TGCGCCAGCAGCCGGGGGGCCTACGGAAATGAAAAACTGTTTTTT. Its protein is CASSRGAYGNEKLFF.